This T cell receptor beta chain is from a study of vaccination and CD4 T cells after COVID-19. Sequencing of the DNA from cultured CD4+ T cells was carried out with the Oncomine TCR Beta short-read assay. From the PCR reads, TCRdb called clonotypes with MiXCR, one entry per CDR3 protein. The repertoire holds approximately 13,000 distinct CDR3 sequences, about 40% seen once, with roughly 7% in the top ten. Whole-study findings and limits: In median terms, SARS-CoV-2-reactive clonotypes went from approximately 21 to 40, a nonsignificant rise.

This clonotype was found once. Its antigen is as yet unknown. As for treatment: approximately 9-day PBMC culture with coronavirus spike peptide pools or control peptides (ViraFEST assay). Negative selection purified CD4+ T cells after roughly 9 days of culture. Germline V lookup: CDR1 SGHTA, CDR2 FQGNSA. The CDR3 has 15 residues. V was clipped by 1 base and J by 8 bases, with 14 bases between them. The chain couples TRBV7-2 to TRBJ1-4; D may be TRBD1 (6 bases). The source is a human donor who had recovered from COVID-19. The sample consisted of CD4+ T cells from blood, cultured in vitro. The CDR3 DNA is TGTGCCAGCAGCTTAGATGGGGGCGGGGGGGAAAAACTGTTTTTT. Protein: CASSLDGGGGEKLFF.